Following are 18 T cell receptor beta chains from one sample sequenced in a study of blood T cell repertoires in COVID-19. Here immunoSEQ multiplex PCR was the method, and the copy in TCRdb shows in-frame clones only, minus some. The table records roughly 260,000 clones, around 87% of them present only once. The sample comprised PBMCs or T cells enriched from blood (not recorded which). The receptors shown here come from a woman aged 25 to 39 with acute COVID-19.

The rearrangement uses TRBV19 and TRBJ2-7; possibly TRBD2 for D (6 bases). CDR3 size: 15 residues. The germline V gene has CDR1 LNHDA and CDR2 SQIVND (reference sequence). V was pared by 6 bases and J by 2 bases, with 17 bases between. The CDR3 spells CASSSDKRVPYEQYF. The DNA for the CDR3 is TGTGCCAGTAGCTCGGACAAGCGGGTCCCCTACGAGCAGTACTTC.

Comments on this clone: This sample also contains other DNA sequences that code for the same CDR3. The chain joins TRBV9 to TRBJ2-2; possibly TRBD2 for D (6 bases). This CDR3 is 14 amino acids long. With 2 bases removed from V and 5 bases from J, the gap between germline ends came to 10 bases. The germline CDR1 and CDR2 sequences are SGDLS and YYNGEE. The CDR3 DNA sequence: TGTGCCAGCAGCGTCGGGGGAGGAACCGGGGAGCTGTTTTTT. Its translation: CASSVGGGTGELFF.

The V call is TRBV4-1, the J call TRBJ1-4; TRBD1 agrees at 9 bases. The CDR3 is 15 residues long. Germline V gene data show CDR1 as MGHRA and CDR2 as YSYEKL. Trimming removed 0 bases from V and 7 bases from J; junction bases left unmatched: 3. CDR3 DNA: TGCGCCAGCAGCCAAGATACGGGACAGGGTGAAAAACTGTTTTTT. It is translated as CASSQDTGQGEKLFF.

V and J are TRBV18 and TRBJ2-3; no firm D call. The CDR3 is made up of 16 amino acids. The germline V gene has CDR1 KGHSH and CDR2 LQKENI. V lost 3 bases and J lost 7, with 20 bases in between. CDR3 in amino acids: CASSPVRSTLSNTQYF. For the CDR3, the DNA is TGTGCCAGCTCACCTGTGCGGTCCACGCTATCCAATACGCAGTATTTT.

The chain is built from TRBV27 and TRBJ1-3; 9 positions agree with TRBD1. Germline values: CDR1 MNHEY, CDR2 SMNVEV (reference sequence). This CDR3 has 16 residues. Trimming took 5 bases from V and 2 from J; bases not matched to a gene: 7. CDR3 bases: TGTGCCAGCAGTCCGAGGACAGGGGCCACTGGAAACACCATATATTTT. It codes for CASSPRTGATGNTIYF.

This clone turned up a few times. The chain employs TRBV29-1 and TRBJ2-5, with D tentatively TRBD2 (7 bases). Germline loops: CDR1 SQVTM, CDR2 ANQGSEA. The CDR3 runs 14 residues. V lost 4 bases and J lost 7, with 19 bases in between. The CDR3 spells CSVGGGGVEGTQYF. DNA of the CDR3: TGCAGCGTTGGTGGCGGGGGCGTTGAGGGGACCCAGTACTTC.

V and J are TRBV15 and TRBJ1-2, with D perhaps matching TRBD1 (6 bases). CDR1 LNHNV and CDR2 YYDKDF come from the germline V gene (reference sequence). V shed 2 bases and J shed 0 bases, with 10 bases lying between them. This CDR3 contains 15 residues. CDR3 nucleotide sequence: TGTGCCACCAGCAGAACCCGACAGGCTAACTATGGCTACACCTTC. This gives the protein CATSRTRQANYGYTF. The whole variable domain, remainder taken from reference TRBV15 and TRBJ1-2, is DAMVIQNPRYQVTQFGKPVTLSCSQTLNHNVMYWYQQKSSQAPKLLFHYYDKDFNNEADTPDNFQSRRPNTSFCFLDIRSPGLGDTAMYLCATSRTRQANYGYTFGSGTRLTVV.

The chain uses TRBV7-9 and TRBJ2-3; D unclear. This CDR3 is 12 amino acids long. Germline CDR1 reads SEHNR; CDR2 reads FQNEAQ (reference sequence). Trimming cost V 2 bases and J 3 bases, with 3 bases left between them. CDR3 DNA sequence: TGTGCCAGCAGCTTATATACAGATACGCAGTATTTT. Translating gives CASSLYTDTQYF.

The chain links TRBV5-6 to TRBJ2-1; TRBD2 agrees at 10 bases. Trimming removed 1 base from V and 0 bases from J; junction bases left unmatched: 4. This CDR3 contains 17 residues. Germline V lookup: CDR1 SGHDT, CDR2 YYEEEE. The CDR3 protein is CASSLILAGSSYNEQFF. Written as DNA, the CDR3 is TGTGCCAGCAGCTTGATACTAGCGGGGAGCTCCTACAATGAGCAGTTCTTC. The full variable domain, with the rest looked up from reference TRBV5-6 and TRBJ2-1, is DAGVTQSPTHLIKTRGQQVTLRCSPKSGHDTVSWYQQALGQGPQFIFQYYEEEERQRGNFPDRFSGHQFPNYSSELNVNALLLGDSALYLCASSLILAGSSYNEQFFGPGTRLTVL.

The J gene is TRBJ2-1, the V gene TRBV19; D is perhaps TRBD2 (5 bases). Germline values: CDR1 LNHDA, CDR2 SQIVND (reference sequence). Trimming removed 1 base at V and 7 bases at J, with 14 bases between. The CDR3 has 15 residues. CDR3 in amino acids: CASSIVGVFINEQFF. The DNA of the CDR3 is TGTGCCAGTAGTATAGTGGGAGTCTTTATTAATGAGCAGTTCTTC.

This rearrangement joins TRBV28 to TRBJ1-5, with TRBD1 matching over 7 bases. The germline V gene encodes CDR1 MDHEN and CDR2 SYDVKM. The CDR3 runs to 13 residues. V shed 10 bases, J shed 6 bases, and the junction held 9 bases outside the gene matches. The CDR3 DNA reads TGTGCCACCCGGGAGGGGGCGGTTCAGCCCCAGCATTTT. Protein sequence: CATREGAVQPQHF.

V and J are TRBV6-5 and TRBJ2-7; the match to TRBD1 covers 11 bases. Looked up from germline, CDR1 is MNHEY and CDR2 is SVGAGI. Trimming at V came to 2 bases and at J to 6 bases, leaving 3 bases not matched to a gene. The CDR3 has 14 residues. CDR3 sequence: CASSYVGTGGEQYF. The CDR3 DNA is TGTGCCAGCAGTTACGTCGGGACAGGGGGCGAGCAGTACTTC.

The V call is TRBV6-2 or TRBV6-3, the J call TRBJ2-5; possibly TRBD2 for D (5 bases). The V end lost 0 bases, the J end lost 2 bases, and 10 bases lay between the germline ends. Germline lookup yields CDR1 MNHEY and CDR2 SVGEGT. The CDR3 sequence is 15 residues long. As DNA, the CDR3 is TGTGCCAGCAGTTACTCTGGGCGGACTCAAGAGACCCAGTACTTC. Amino acid sequence: CASSYSGRTQETQYF.

J is TRBJ1-2 and V is TRBV28, with 8 bases identical to TRBD1. V shed 5 bases and J 8 bases; nucleotides not matched to a gene: 7. The CDR3 is made up of 13 amino acids. Looked up from germline, CDR1 is MDHEN and CDR2 is SYDVKM. The CDR3 here is CASSMAQGDGYTF. Here the CDR3 DNA reads TGTGCCAGCAGTATGGCACAGGGGGACGGCTACACCTTC.

V gene TRBV18 combines with J gene TRBJ2-3; a weak D match, TRBD2 (6 bases). The germline V gene encodes CDR1 KGHSH and CDR2 LQKENI. The CDR3 loop spans 14 amino acids. With 6 bases removed from V and 0 bases from J, the gap between germline ends came to 10 bases. The CDR3 DNA reads as TGTGCCAGCTCGTGGGGGACTAGCACAGATACGCAGTATTTT. Translating gives CASSWGTSTDTQYF.

The V and J genes are TRBV5-4 and TRBJ2-7, with D possibly TRBD2 on 6 matching bases. The CDR3 runs to 14 residues. Germline-derived CDR1 and CDR2 are SGHNT and YYREEE (reference sequence). The V gene lost 3 bases and the J gene lost 2 bases, with 12 bases spanning the gap. The CDR3 sequence is CASSSAGLTYEQYF. The CDR3 DNA reads as TGTGCCAGCAGCTCAGCGGGTCTAACCTACGAGCAGTACTTC. Full variable domain (rest looked up from reference TRBV5-4 and TRBJ2-7): ETGVTQSPTHLIKTRGQQVTLRCSSQSGHNTVSWYQQALGQGPQFIFQYYREEENGRGNFPPRFSGLQFPNYSSELNVNALELDDSALYLCASSSAGLTYEQYFGPGTRLTVT.

This clone occurred once. The chain uses TRBV19 and TRBJ1-1; D is uncertain. The CDR3 length is 15 residues. Trimming cost V 8 bases and J 0 bases, with 16 bases left between them. CDR1 is LNHDA, CDR2 SQIVND, per germline (reference sequence). The CDR3 DNA reads TGTGCCAGTGCCCGGGCGGGCCAGTTGAACACTGAAGCTTTCTTT. Its protein product is CASARAGQLNTEAFF.

As DNA, the CDR3 is TGTGCCAGCAGTTGGGACAGGGGGGCCACCGGGGAGCTGTTTTTT. It translates to CASSWDRGATGELFF. The chain links TRBV28 to TRBJ2-2, with 11 nucleotides matching TRBD1. With V trimmed by 4 bases and J by 4 bases, 2 bases remained unmatched. The CDR3 totals 15 residues. Germline-derived CDR1 and CDR2 are MDHEN and SYDVKM.